Below, 16 T cell receptor beta chains from the same sample are listed, as sequenced in a study of cytomegalovirus exposure and HLA in healthy donors. The PCR employed 60 Vbeta primers together with 13 Jbeta primers. Measured with immunoSEQ multiplex PCR; TCRdb has only the in-frame clones, and not every one. The specimen's table records about 120,000 clones. The sample taken for sequencing was PBMCs. These receptors all come from a woman in her thirties or forties in good health and CMV-seropositive.

V is TRBV7-9 and J is TRBJ2-5; D perhaps matches TRBD1 (6 bases). The J call may be in error: the DNA end matches TRBJ2-7 better. The germline CDR1 and CDR2 sequences are SEHNR and FQNEAQ (reference sequence). CDR3 length: 16 residues. The CDR3, as DNA: TGTGCCAGCAGCAAAACGGCCAGGGGAAGAGACCACGAGCAGTACTTC. It yields the protein CASSKTARGRDHEQYF.

In DNA, the CDR3 is TGTGCCAGCAGGCTTCCGGGGTCCTATGGCTACACCTTC. It codes for CASRLPGSYGYTF. The chain is built from TRBV5-6 and TRBJ1-2; D is unresolved. The V gene lost 5 bases and the J gene lost 4 bases, with 12 bases spanning the gap. The CDR3 spans 13 residues. Germline CDR1 is SGHDT and CDR2 is YYEEEE.

The chain joins TRBV10-1 to TRBJ2-2; unclear D gene. The CDR3 is 14 residues long. V lost 3 bases and J 5 bases, leaving 10 bases between the germline ends. CDR1 WNHNN and CDR2 SYGVQD come from the germline V gene (reference sequence). This CDR3 is CASSDPVGTGELFF. The DNA of the CDR3 is TGCGCCAGCAGTGACCCTGTCGGGACCGGGGAGCTGTTTTTT.

The chain combines TRBV7-9 with TRBJ2-1; D gene unclear. The germline gives CDR1 SEHNR, CDR2 FQNEAQ (reference sequence). CDR3 size: 13 residues. V was pared by 8 bases and J by 0 bases, with 8 bases between. The CDR3 loop reads CASRRSSYNEQFF. In DNA, the CDR3 is TGTGCCAGCCGCCGGAGCTCCTACAATGAGCAGTTCTTC.

The chain links TRBV27 to TRBJ2-5; weak D call: TRBD1 (6 bases). Between the trimmed V and J ends, which lost 5 bases and 4 bases, there was a span of 17 bases. Germline V gene lookup returns CDR1 MNHEY and CDR2 SMNVEV (reference sequence). The CDR3 loop spans 15 amino acids. CDR3 protein: CASSPPQGLTETQYF. The CDR3 region has the DNA TGTGCCAGCAGTCCCCCCCAGGGGCTGACAGAGACCCAGTACTTC.

V and J are TRBV11-2 and TRBJ2-1; the match to TRBD2 covers 8 bases. This CDR3 has 14 amino acids. The V gene's germline CDR1 is SGHAT and CDR2 FQNNGV. Trimming took 3 bases from V and 4 from J; bases not matched to a gene: 2. The CDR3 reads CASSFSGKYNEQFF. The CDR3 DNA follows: TGTGCCAGCAGCTTTAGCGGGAAGTACAATGAGCAGTTCTTC.

The rearrangement links TRBV7-9 to TRBJ1-2, with D unclear. The CDR3 has 13 residues. Trimming removed 5 bases at V and 5 bases at J, with 12 bases between. The germline gives CDR1 SEHNR, CDR2 FQNEAQ (reference sequence). The CDR3 is CASSEAGFYGYTF. As DNA, the CDR3 is TGTGCCAGCAGCGAAGCAGGCTTTTATGGCTACACCTTC.

The chain is built from TRBV29-1 and TRBJ2-7, with D possibly TRBD1 on 6 matching bases. The V end was cut by 5 bases, the J end by 4 bases, with 15 bases between. CDR3 length equals 13 residues. Germline CDR1 is SQVTM and CDR2 is ANQGSEA. CDR3 in amino acids: CSVIWRTGYEQYF. The CDR3 coding sequence is TGCAGCGTTATCTGGCGTACAGGGTACGAGCAGTACTTC.

The V and J genes are TRBV5-4 and TRBJ1-4; 8 bases line up with TRBD1. Germline lookup yields CDR1 SGHNT and CDR2 YYREEE (reference sequence). This CDR3 is built from 14 residues. Germline trimming cut 3 bases from V and 6 bases from J; bases unmatched to any gene: 4. CDR3 nucleotides: TGTGCCAGCAGCTCTACAGGGGGAGATGAAAAACTGTTTTTT. This translates into CASSSTGGDEKLFF.

The chain uses TRBV21-1 and TRBJ2-5; TRBD1, as called in the table, went unchecked against the DNA. TRBV21-1 is listed as a pseudogene. This CDR3 is 13 amino acids long. DNA for the CDR3: TGTGCCAGCAGCATAAACAGGGGGGAGACCCAGTACTTC. Its translation: CASSINRGETQYF.

The V gene is TRBV30, the J gene TRBJ2-7, with 12 nucleotides matching TRBD2. Trimming took 0 bases from V and 2 from J; bases not matched to a gene: 2. The CDR3 extends over 15 amino acids. Germline V gene sequence: CDR1 GTSNPN, CDR2 SVGIG (reference sequence). This CDR3 is CAWSVPSGRAYEQYF. The CDR3 DNA sequence: TGTGCCTGGAGTGTTCCTAGCGGGAGGGCCTACGAGCAGTACTTC. Looking up the rest from reference TRBV30 and TRBJ2-7 gives the full variable domain: SQTIHQWPATLVQPVGSPLSLECTVEGTSNPNLYWYRQAAGRGLQLLFYSVGIGQISSEVPQNLSASRPQDRQFILSSKKLLLSDSGFYLCAWSVPSGRAYEQYFGPGTRLTVT.

The rearrangement links TRBV27 to TRBJ2-2; D may be TRBD1 (6 bases). This CDR3 spans 15 amino acids. CDR1 is MNHEY, CDR2 SMNVEV, per germline (reference sequence). The V and J ends lost 5 bases and 1 base respectively, with 11 bases between them. DNA of the CDR3: TGTGCCAGCAGTCCCCAGGGGAGGAACACCGGGGAGCTGTTTTTT. Protein sequence: CASSPQGRNTGELFF.

The chain has TRBV27 and TRBJ2-3, with 8 bases lining up with TRBD2. Trimming at V came to 5 bases and at J to 2 bases, leaving 12 bases not matched to a gene. Per the germline V gene, CDR1 is MNHEY and CDR2 is SMNVEV (reference sequence). The CDR3 is 17 residues long. The CDR3 protein is CASSPQGLAGNTDTQYF. The CDR3 nucleotides read TGTGCCAGCAGTCCCCAAGGGTTAGCGGGGAACACAGATACGCAGTATTTT.

The chain couples TRBV5-6 to TRBJ1-2; no reliable D call. Germline loops: CDR1 SGHDT, CDR2 YYEEEE. Trimming left V 0 bases short and J 6 bases short, with 21 bases between. The length of the CDR3 is 17 residues. This CDR3 reads CASSLAGVTTKENGYTF. The CDR3 coding sequence is TGTGCCAGCAGCTTGGCCGGAGTGACCACCAAGGAGAATGGCTACACCTTC.

This sequence joins TRBV25-1 and TRBJ1-1, with no clear D. The germline V gene encodes CDR1 MGHDK and CDR2 SYGVNS. V was clipped by 1 base and J by 4 bases, with 10 bases between them. This CDR3 spans 14 amino acids. The CDR3 sequence: CASSEFGNPTEAFF. In DNA, the CDR3 is TGTGCCAGCAGTGAATTTGGCAACCCCACTGAAGCTTTCTTT. The whole variable domain, filled in from reference TRBV25-1 and TRBJ1-1, reads EADIYQTPRYLVIGTGKKITLECSQTMGHDKMYWYQQDPGMELHLIHYSYGVNSTEKGDLSSESTVSRIRTEHFPLTLESARPSHTSQYLCASSEFGNPTEAFFGQGTRLTVV.

This chain connects TRBV6-6 to TRBJ2-7; 9 bases line up with TRBD2. In germline, CDR1 is MNHNY, CDR2 SVGAGI (reference sequence). This CDR3 has 13 amino acids. With 5 bases clipped from V and 8 bases from J, the junction kept 7 bases outside the gene matches. The chain's CDR3 is CASSVELAGKQYF. The DNA for the CDR3 is TGTGCCAGCAGTGTCGAACTAGCGGGTAAGCAGTACTTC.